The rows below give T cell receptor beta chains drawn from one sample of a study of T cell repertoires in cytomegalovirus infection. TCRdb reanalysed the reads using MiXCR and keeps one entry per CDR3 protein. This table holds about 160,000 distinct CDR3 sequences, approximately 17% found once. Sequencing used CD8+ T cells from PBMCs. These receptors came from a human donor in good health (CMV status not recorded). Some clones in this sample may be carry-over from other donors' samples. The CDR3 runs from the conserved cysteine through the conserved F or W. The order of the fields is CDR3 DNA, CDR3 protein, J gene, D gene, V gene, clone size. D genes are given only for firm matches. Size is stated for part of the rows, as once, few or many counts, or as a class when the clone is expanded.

cdr3_nt: TGTGCCAGCAGCAGGGGGGACAGGGGATCGATCGAGCAGTACTTC; cdr3_aa: CASSRGDRGSIEQYF; j_call: TRBJ2-7; d_call: TRBD1; v_call: TRBV7-2; clone_size: many
cdr3_nt: TGCAGCTACAGGGGGCTACGGGAGCAGTACTTC; cdr3_aa: CSYRGLREQYF; j_call: TRBJ2-7; d_call: TRBD1; v_call: TRBV29-1; clone_size: few
cdr3_nt: TGTGCCAGCAGCTCGGTCCCGGGACGGACCCTTAATGAAAAACTGTTTTTT; cdr3_aa: CASSSVPGRTLNEKLFF; j_call: TRBJ1-4; d_call: .; v_call: TRBV7-8; clone_size: few
cdr3_nt: TGTGCCAGTAGTAGGGACAGGGGGACCTACGAGCAGTACTTC; cdr3_aa: CASSRDRGTYEQYF; j_call: TRBJ2-7; d_call: TRBD1; v_call: TRBV19; clone_size: few
cdr3_nt: TGTGCCAGCAGCTTTAGCCTGGGGGGCCTGAACACCGGGGAGCTGTTTTTT; cdr3_aa: CASSFSLGGLNTGELFF; j_call: TRBJ2-2; d_call: .; v_call: TRBV28; clone_size: few
cdr3_nt: TGTGCCAGCAGCTTAGGGGACGGGAGGCCTGAAAAACTGTTTTTT; cdr3_aa: CASSLGDGRPEKLFF; j_call: TRBJ1-4; d_call: .; v_call: TRBV11-2; clone_size: .
cdr3_nt: TGTGCCAGCAGTTATGGTCCCTACAATGAGCAGTTCTTC; cdr3_aa: CASSYGPYNEQFF; j_call: TRBJ2-1; d_call: .; v_call: TRBV6-2/TRBV6-3; clone_size: medium-sized
cdr3_nt: TGTGCCAGCAGAGGTACAGGGCTAGGTGATACTGAAGCTTTCTTT; cdr3_aa: CASRGTGLGDTEAFF; j_call: TRBJ1-1; d_call: .; v_call: TRBV7-9; clone_size: .
cdr3_nt: TGTGCCAGCAGTCCATATACCGGGACTGCCTACAATGAGCAGTTCTTC; cdr3_aa: CASSPYTGTAYNEQFF; j_call: TRBJ2-1; d_call: .; v_call: TRBV28; clone_size: many
cdr3_nt: TGTGCCAGCTCAGCTTCTTACAGTTTGAACACTGAAGCTTTCTTT; cdr3_aa: CASSASYSLNTEAFF; j_call: TRBJ1-1; d_call: .; v_call: TRBV7-2; clone_size: .
cdr3_nt: TGTGCCACCAGCGGTAGATATGCTAATGAAAAACTGTTTTTT; cdr3_aa: CATSGRYANEKLFF; j_call: TRBJ1-4; d_call: .; v_call: TRBV15; clone_size: once
cdr3_nt: TGTGCCAGCAGCTTAGACGGGCGGTATGAGCAGTTCTTC; cdr3_aa: CASSLDGRYEQFF; j_call: TRBJ2-1; d_call: .; v_call: TRBV7-2; clone_size: many
cdr3_nt: TGTGCCAGCAGACACTTTTCTTCCTACAATGAGCAGTTCTTC; cdr3_aa: CASRHFSSYNEQFF; j_call: TRBJ2-1; d_call: .; v_call: TRBV6-2/TRBV6-3; clone_size: .
cdr3_nt: TGTGCCAGCAGTTTAGATCAGCCCCAGCATTTT; cdr3_aa: CASSLDQPQHF; j_call: TRBJ1-5; d_call: .; v_call: TRBV28; clone_size: .
cdr3_nt: TGTGCCAGCAGTTTAAATGGACTAGCGGACCCTAATGAGCAGTTCTTC; cdr3_aa: CASSLNGLADPNEQFF; j_call: TRBJ2-1; d_call: TRBD2; v_call: TRBV28; clone_size: few
cdr3_nt: TGTGCCAGCAGCCATGCGACGGGAGGGCCCTACAATGAGCAGTTCTTC; cdr3_aa: CASSHATGGPYNEQFF; j_call: TRBJ2-1; d_call: TRBD2; v_call: TRBV7-6; clone_size: .
cdr3_nt: TGTGCCAGCAGCCAAGACTCTAGCGGGAGTCCCTACGAGCAGTACTTC; cdr3_aa: CASSQDSSGSPYEQYF; j_call: TRBJ2-7; d_call: TRBD2; v_call: TRBV4-2; clone_size: .
cdr3_nt: TGCAGCGGCACGACCGACGCAATCGATGAGCAGTTCTTC; cdr3_aa: CSGTTDAIDEQFF; j_call: TRBJ2-1; d_call: .; v_call: TRBV29-1; clone_size: few
cdr3_nt: TGTGCCAGCAATACGAGACAGGGTTACATGGACGAGCAGTACTTC; cdr3_aa: CASNTRQGYMDEQYF; j_call: TRBJ2-7; d_call: TRBD1; v_call: TRBV27; clone_size: few
cdr3_nt: TGTGCCAGCAGCCCTCCGGGACAGGGGAACACAGATACGCAGTATTTT; cdr3_aa: CASSPPGQGNTDTQYF; j_call: TRBJ2-3; d_call: TRBD1; v_call: TRBV5-4; clone_size: .
cdr3_nt: TGTGCCAGCAGTGAGGTTTGGGACAACCCCTACAATGAGCAGTTCTTC; cdr3_aa: CASSEVWDNPYNEQFF; j_call: TRBJ2-1; d_call: .; v_call: TRBV2; clone_size: .
cdr3_nt: TGTGCCAGCAGCCAACGGGGACAGGGGAAAGAGACCCAGTACTTC; cdr3_aa: CASSQRGQGKETQYF; j_call: TRBJ2-5; d_call: TRBD1; v_call: TRBV7-3; clone_size: .
cdr3_nt: TGTGCCAGCAGCTTAGACCCGGACGGAGGGGATCAGCCCCAGCATTTT; cdr3_aa: CASSLDPDGGDQPQHF; j_call: TRBJ1-5; d_call: .; v_call: TRBV11-2; clone_size: few
cdr3_nt: TGTGCCACCAGCAGACCGGCGGGTGGCTACACCTTC; cdr3_aa: CATSRPAGGYTF; j_call: TRBJ1-2; d_call: .; v_call: TRBV15; clone_size: .
cdr3_nt: TGTGCCAGCAGTTATCCGACCGGGGAGCTGTTTTTT; cdr3_aa: CASSYPTGELFF; j_call: TRBJ2-2; d_call: .; v_call: TRBV6-2/TRBV6-3; clone_size: .
cdr3_nt: TGCAGCGTTCCTCCGCCGGGGGAAGACACTGAAGCTTTCTTT; cdr3_aa: CSVPPPGEDTEAFF; j_call: TRBJ1-1; d_call: .; v_call: TRBV29-1; clone_size: few
cdr3_nt: TGTGCCAGCACCCCGACTAGCGGGTTCTCCTACAATGAGCAGTTCTTC; cdr3_aa: CASTPTSGFSYNEQFF; j_call: TRBJ2-1; d_call: TRBD2; v_call: TRBV27; clone_size: few
cdr3_nt: TGTGCCAGCAGTTACTCGGTCCCCGGGACATCGGAATTGGGCCCCTACGAGCAGTACTTC; cdr3_aa: CASSYSVPGTSELGPYEQYF; j_call: TRBJ2-7; d_call: .; v_call: TRBV6-2/TRBV6-3; clone_size: .
cdr3_nt: TGTGCCAGCAGCTTAGAACGGGAGGGGTACGAGCAGTACTTC; cdr3_aa: CASSLEREGYEQYF; j_call: TRBJ2-7; d_call: TRBD2; v_call: TRBV13; clone_size: .
cdr3_nt: TGCGCCAGCAGCCAAGACCCGTCCGGGACTAGCGGATTGTACGAGCAGTACTTC; cdr3_aa: CASSQDPSGTSGLYEQYF; j_call: TRBJ2-7; d_call: TRBD2; v_call: TRBV4-3; clone_size: .
cdr3_nt: TGTGCCAGCACTTTACGACAGAATAGCAATCAGCCCCAGCATTTT; cdr3_aa: CASTLRQNSNQPQHF; j_call: TRBJ1-5; d_call: .; v_call: TRBV28; clone_size: .
cdr3_nt: TGTGCCAGCAGCGGACTAGCAAAGCAGTTCTTC; cdr3_aa: CASSGLAKQFF; j_call: TRBJ2-1; d_call: TRBD2; v_call: TRBV14; clone_size: once
cdr3_nt: TGTGCCAGCAGTTACTGGGTCTCTGGAAACACCATATATTTT; cdr3_aa: CASSYWVSGNTIYF; j_call: TRBJ1-3; d_call: .; v_call: TRBV12-3/TRBV12-4; clone_size: .
cdr3_nt: TGTGCCAGCAGCCAGTACGGCAGAGAAGAGACCCAGTACTTC; cdr3_aa: CASSQYGREETQYF; j_call: TRBJ2-5; d_call: .; v_call: TRBV14; clone_size: few
cdr3_nt: TGTGCCAGCAGTTGGGGTCGGGATGAGCAGTTCTTC; cdr3_aa: CASSWGRDEQFF; j_call: TRBJ2-1; d_call: .; v_call: TRBV6-2/TRBV6-3; clone_size: few
cdr3_nt: TGTGCCAGCAGTCCAGGGGTCACCTACAATGAGCAGTTCTTC; cdr3_aa: CASSPGVTYNEQFF; j_call: TRBJ2-1; d_call: .; v_call: TRBV5-6; clone_size: few
cdr3_nt: TGTGCCAGCAGCTCCGCTAAGGGGAGAGGATGGTATGAGCAGTTCTTC; cdr3_aa: CASSSAKGRGWYEQFF; j_call: TRBJ2-1; d_call: .; v_call: TRBV7-2; clone_size: few
cdr3_nt: TGTGCCAGCAGTTTAGGCGGGGGCCACAATGAGCAGTTCTTC; cdr3_aa: CASSLGGGHNEQFF; j_call: TRBJ2-1; d_call: .; v_call: TRBV6-5; clone_size: .
cdr3_nt: TGTGCCAGCAGCCCCCGGAGAGGGCGGGAGGCCCAAAATGAGCAGTTCTTC; cdr3_aa: CASSPRRGREAQNEQFF; j_call: TRBJ2-1; d_call: TRBD2; v_call: TRBV7-9; clone_size: few